A selection of T cell receptor beta chains follows, all from one sample in a study of T cells in Graves' hyperthyroidism and ophthalmopathy. TCRdb re-analysed the multiplex PCR reads in MiXCR, keeping a single row per CDR3 protein. Of around 600,000 distinct CDR3 sequences in the sample, approximately 15% were seen once. Sequenced input: blood. Every receptor here comes from a woman aged 18-30 years with Graves' ophthalmopathy. CDR3s include the opening cysteine and the closing phenylalanine or tryptophan. Fields, in order: D gene, J gene, V gene, clone size, CDR3 protein, CDR3 DNA. A D gene is named only where the DNA matches it firmly. Clone size is not always given. Where it is, it says once, few, many or a class for expanded clones.

D gene: TRBD1
J gene: TRBJ2-1
V gene: TRBV5-6
clone size: many
CDR3 protein: CASRQTGDNEQFF
CDR3 DNA: TGTGCCAGCAGGCAGACAGGGGACAATGAGCAGTTCTTC

D gene: NA
J gene: TRBJ1-2
V gene: TRBV4-1
clone size: few
CDR3 protein: CASSQPGGSRRSREGYTF
CDR3 DNA: TGCGCCAGCAGCCAACCGGGGGGTTCGAGGCGTTCCCGTGAGGGCTACACCTTC

D gene: NA
J gene: TRBJ2-2
V gene: TRBV7-8
clone size: few
CDR3 protein: CASSFGGGFTGELFF
CDR3 DNA: TGTGCCAGCAGCTTCGGAGGGGGCTTCACCGGGGAGCTGTTTTTT

D gene: NA
J gene: TRBJ2-7
V gene: TRBV20-1
clone size: many
CDR3 protein: CSATQGRADSYEQYF
CDR3 DNA: TGCAGTGCTACTCAGGGAAGGGCAGACTCCTACGAGCAGTACTTC

D gene: NA
J gene: TRBJ2-7
V gene: TRBV15
clone size: few
CDR3 protein: CATSREHSYEQYF
CDR3 DNA: TGTGCCACCAGCAGAGAACATAGCTACGAGCAGTACTTC

D gene: TRBD1
J gene: TRBJ2-7
V gene: TRBV6-1
clone size: few
CDR3 protein: CASSEAHRGRLAYEQYF
CDR3 DNA: TGTGCCAGCAGTGAAGCCCACAGGGGGCGGCTGGCCTACGAGCAGTACTTC

D gene: NA
J gene: TRBJ2-5
V gene: TRBV6-2/TRBV6-3
clone size: many
CDR3 protein: CASSYPLGTFEGTQYF
CDR3 DNA: TGTGCCAGCAGTTACCCGCTTGGGACCTTCGAGGGGACCCAGTACTTC

D gene: NA
J gene: TRBJ2-5
V gene: TRBV3-1
clone size: many
CDR3 protein: CASRPRTQETQYF
CDR3 DNA: TGTGCCAGCCGACCCAGGACTCAAGAGACCCAGTACTTC

D gene: NA
J gene: TRBJ2-7
V gene: TRBV11-3
clone size: many
CDR3 protein: CASAMGTGEQYF
CDR3 DNA: TGTGCCAGCGCGATGGGGACGGGCGAGCAGTACTTC

D gene: TRBD1
J gene: TRBJ1-1
V gene: TRBV19
clone size: few
CDR3 protein: CASSWDRSSNTEAFF
CDR3 DNA: TGTGCCAGTAGTTGGGACAGATCTTCTAACACTGAAGCTTTCTTT

D gene: NA
J gene: TRBJ2-3
V gene: TRBV10-3
clone size: many
CDR3 protein: CAIKWDDPSDTQYF
CDR3 DNA: TGTGCCATCAAATGGGACGACCCTTCAGATACGCAGTATTTT

D gene: TRBD1
J gene: TRBJ2-7
V gene: TRBV28
clone size: NA
CDR3 protein: CASSPPDRVYEQYF
CDR3 DNA: TGTGCCAGCAGTCCCCCAGACAGGGTATACGAGCAGTACTTC

D gene: TRBD1
J gene: TRBJ1-2
V gene: TRBV12-3/TRBV12-4
clone size: many
CDR3 protein: CAGSLNRGNGYTF
CDR3 DNA: TGTGCCGGCAGTTTAAACAGGGGAAACGGCTACACCTTC

D gene: NA
J gene: TRBJ2-2
V gene: TRBV28
clone size: NA
CDR3 protein: CASGAAGGTGELFF
CDR3 DNA: TGTGCCAGCGGCGCCGCTGGGGGTACCGGGGAGCTGTTTTTT

D gene: NA
J gene: TRBJ2-7
V gene: TRBV12-3/TRBV12-4
clone size: many
CDR3 protein: CASTTRGSYEQYF
CDR3 DNA: TGTGCCAGCACGACGAGGGGGTCCTACGAGCAGTACTTC

D gene: NA
J gene: TRBJ1-3
V gene: TRBV27
clone size: many
CDR3 protein: CASSRLGTTSGNTIYF
CDR3 DNA: TGTGCCAGCAGTCGCCTGGGGACAACCTCTGGAAACACCATATATTTT

D gene: TRBD2
J gene: TRBJ2-3
V gene: TRBV13
clone size: NA
CDR3 protein: CASSFAWSGRMGGTQYF
CDR3 DNA: TGTGCCAGCAGCTTTGCCTGGAGCGGGAGGATGGGAGGGACGCAGTATTTT

D gene: NA
J gene: TRBJ2-7
V gene: TRBV4-1
clone size: many
CDR3 protein: CASSPRDKSYEQYF
CDR3 DNA: TGCGCCAGCAGCCCCCGGGACAAGAGCTACGAGCAGTACTTC

D gene: NA
J gene: TRBJ1-1
V gene: TRBV15
clone size: many
CDR3 protein: CATSRDLGTEAFF
CDR3 DNA: TGTGCCACCAGCAGAGATCTCGGCACTGAAGCTTTCTTT

D gene: NA
J gene: TRBJ2-6
V gene: TRBV11-2
clone size: many
CDR3 protein: CASRSFGTLFSGANVLTF
CDR3 DNA: TGTGCCAGCAGGTCCTTCGGGACTTTGTTCTCTGGGGCCAACGTCCTGACTTTC

D gene: NA
J gene: TRBJ1-2
V gene: TRBV6-1
clone size: many
CDR3 protein: CASSQRSDRWMGYTF
CDR3 DNA: TGTGCCAGCAGTCAGAGATCAGACAGGTGGATGGGCTACACCTTC

D gene: TRBD1
J gene: TRBJ2-2
V gene: TRBV28
clone size: many
CDR3 protein: CASRRGTGAIGELFF
CDR3 DNA: TGTGCCAGCAGACGCGGGACAGGGGCTATCGGGGAGCTGTTTTTT

D gene: TRBD1
J gene: TRBJ1-2
V gene: TRBV28
clone size: many
CDR3 protein: CASSRGQGSGYTF
CDR3 DNA: TGTGCCAGCAGCCGGGGACAGGGTTCTGGCTACACCTTC

D gene: TRBD1
J gene: TRBJ2-1
V gene: TRBV25-1
clone size: few
CDR3 protein: CASSELWTGGNNEQFF
CDR3 DNA: TGTGCCAGCAGTGAACTTTGGACAGGGGGGAACAATGAGCAGTTCTTC

D gene: NA
J gene: TRBJ1-1
V gene: TRBV7-9
clone size: many
CDR3 protein: CASSPKVGGFGSEAFF
CDR3 DNA: TGTGCCAGCAGCCCCAAAGTCGGGGGGTTTGGTTCTGAAGCTTTCTTT

D gene: NA
J gene: TRBJ2-7
V gene: TRBV30
clone size: many
CDR3 protein: CAWADYSGEQYF
CDR3 DNA: TGTGCCTGGGCGGATTACAGTGGCGAGCAGTACTTC

D gene: NA
J gene: TRBJ1-5
V gene: TRBV20-1
clone size: few
CDR3 protein: CSAGDIPNQPQHF
CDR3 DNA: TGCAGTGCTGGGGACATTCCCAATCAGCCCCAGCATTTT

D gene: NA
J gene: TRBJ1-2
V gene: TRBV7-2
clone size: few
CDR3 protein: CANSLVPRWGADYGYTF
CDR3 DNA: TGTGCCAACAGCTTAGTCCCCCGATGGGGGGCGGACTATGGCTACACCTTC

D gene: TRBD2
J gene: TRBJ2-7
V gene: TRBV7-6
clone size: many
CDR3 protein: CASSASGGTAPRQYF
CDR3 DNA: TGTGCCAGCAGCGCCAGCGGGGGGACTGCGCCCCGGCAGTACTTC

D gene: TRBD1
J gene: TRBJ1-5
V gene: TRBV7-9
clone size: many
CDR3 protein: CASSLAGQGGQPQHF
CDR3 DNA: TGTGCCAGCAGCTTAGCGGGACAGGGAGGGCAGCCCCAGCATTTT

D gene: TRBD2
J gene: TRBJ2-7
V gene: TRBV18
clone size: few
CDR3 protein: CASSPGLAGSGEQYF
CDR3 DNA: TGTGCCAGCTCACCAGGACTAGCGGGATCCGGCGAGCAGTACTTC

D gene: TRBD2
J gene: TRBJ2-1
V gene: TRBV29-1
clone size: many
CDR3 protein: CSVDSPELAVYNEQFF
CDR3 DNA: TGCAGCGTTGATTCCCCCGAACTAGCGGTGTACAATGAGCAGTTCTTC

D gene: TRBD2
J gene: TRBJ2-6
V gene: TRBV11-2
clone size: many
CDR3 protein: CASRQLAGVAGANVLTF
CDR3 DNA: TGTGCCAGCCGACAACTAGCGGGAGTAGCTGGGGCCAACGTCCTGACTTTC

D gene: TRBD1
J gene: TRBJ1-5
V gene: TRBV12-3/TRBV12-4
clone size: many
CDR3 protein: CASGTGRNQPQHF
CDR3 DNA: TGTGCCAGCGGGACAGGTAGAAATCAGCCCCAGCATTTT

D gene: TRBD1
J gene: TRBJ2-5
V gene: TRBV4-2
clone size: many
CDR3 protein: CASSSGQPQETQYF
CDR3 DNA: TGTGCCAGCAGCTCGGGACAGCCCCAAGAGACCCAGTACTTC

D gene: TRBD2
J gene: TRBJ2-5
V gene: TRBV7-9
clone size: few
CDR3 protein: CASSTLAGDGETQYF
CDR3 DNA: TGTGCCAGCAGCACACTAGCGGGAGACGGGGAGACCCAGTACTTC

D gene: NA
J gene: TRBJ1-3
V gene: TRBV29-1
clone size: NA
CDR3 protein: CSVEGVAGNTIYF
CDR3 DNA: TGCAGCGTTGAAGGGGTTGCTGGAAACACCATATATTTT

D gene: TRBD1
J gene: TRBJ2-7
V gene: TRBV20-1
clone size: few
CDR3 protein: CSARARGRSVYEQYF
CDR3 DNA: TGCAGTGCTAGGGCCAGGGGGCGATCGGTCTACGAGCAGTACTTC

D gene: NA
J gene: TRBJ2-1
V gene: TRBV3-1
clone size: many
CDR3 protein: CASSQRTATYNEQFF
CDR3 DNA: TGTGCCAGCAGCCAAAGGACGGCAACGTACAATGAGCAGTTCTTC

D gene: TRBD2
J gene: TRBJ2-3
V gene: TRBV7-3
clone size: few
CDR3 protein: CASSLRGSDGDTQYF
CDR3 DNA: TGTGCCAGCAGCTTACGCGGGAGTGATGGAGATACGCAGTATTTT

D gene: NA
J gene: TRBJ2-7
V gene: TRBV27
clone size: many
CDR3 protein: CASSSPGLIYEQYF
CDR3 DNA: TGTGCCAGCAGTTCCCCGGGACTGATCTACGAGCAGTACTTC

D gene: NA
J gene: TRBJ2-1
V gene: TRBV12-3/TRBV12-4
clone size: many
CDR3 protein: CASSPTANTYNEQFF
CDR3 DNA: TGTGCCAGCAGTCCGACAGCCAATACCTACAATGAGCAGTTCTTC

D gene: NA
J gene: TRBJ1-1
V gene: TRBV19
clone size: NA
CDR3 protein: CATIPGIWYTEAFF
CDR3 DNA: TGTGCCACCATACCAGGGATATGGTATACTGAAGCTTTCTTT

D gene: NA
J gene: TRBJ2-2
V gene: TRBV7-2
clone size: NA
CDR3 protein: CASRALPYSRDTGELFF
CDR3 DNA: TGTGCCAGCAGAGCTTTGCCCTACTCGAGGGACACCGGGGAGCTGTTTTTT

D gene: TRBD2
J gene: TRBJ2-1
V gene: TRBV27
clone size: many
CDR3 protein: CASSLSWSGLAGAYEQFF
CDR3 DNA: TGTGCCAGCAGTTTATCGTGGAGCGGACTAGCGGGAGCCTATGAGCAGTTCTTC

D gene: NA
J gene: TRBJ2-3
V gene: TRBV12-3/TRBV12-4
clone size: many
CDR3 protein: CASSPSSEGTDTQYF
CDR3 DNA: TGTGCCAGCAGCCCAAGCTCGGAGGGGACAGATACGCAGTATTTT

D gene: TRBD2
J gene: TRBJ2-5
V gene: TRBV3-1
clone size: many
CDR3 protein: CASSRLLAGGPGETQYF
CDR3 DNA: TGTGCCAGCAGCCGTCTTCTAGCGGGAGGGCCCGGAGAGACCCAGTACTTC

D gene: TRBD2
J gene: TRBJ2-7
V gene: TRBV20-1
clone size: NA
CDR3 protein: CSARFAGALAYEQYF
CDR3 DNA: TGCAGTGCTAGGTTTGCGGGAGCCTTGGCCTACGAGCAGTACTTC

D gene: TRBD1
J gene: TRBJ1-5
V gene: TRBV12-3/TRBV12-4
clone size: many
CDR3 protein: CASRQDRGDFSNQPQHF
CDR3 DNA: TGTGCCAGCAGACAGGACAGGGGTGACTTTAGCAATCAGCCCCAGCATTTT

D gene: NA
J gene: TRBJ2-1
V gene: TRBV7-2
clone size: many
CDR3 protein: CASSFGTGSYNEQFF
CDR3 DNA: TGTGCCAGCAGCTTTGGTACTGGGTCCTACAATGAGCAGTTCTTC

D gene: TRBD1
J gene: TRBJ2-3
V gene: TRBV5-5
clone size: few
CDR3 protein: CASSGTVTTDTQYF
CDR3 DNA: TGTGCCAGCAGCGGGACAGTTACCACAGATACGCAGTATTTT

D gene: TRBD2
J gene: TRBJ2-1
V gene: TRBV20-1
clone size: NA
CDR3 protein: CSARVGLAGPSSSYNEQFF
CDR3 DNA: TGCAGTGCTAGAGTGGGACTAGCGGGACCCAGTAGCTCCTACAATGAGCAGTTCTTC